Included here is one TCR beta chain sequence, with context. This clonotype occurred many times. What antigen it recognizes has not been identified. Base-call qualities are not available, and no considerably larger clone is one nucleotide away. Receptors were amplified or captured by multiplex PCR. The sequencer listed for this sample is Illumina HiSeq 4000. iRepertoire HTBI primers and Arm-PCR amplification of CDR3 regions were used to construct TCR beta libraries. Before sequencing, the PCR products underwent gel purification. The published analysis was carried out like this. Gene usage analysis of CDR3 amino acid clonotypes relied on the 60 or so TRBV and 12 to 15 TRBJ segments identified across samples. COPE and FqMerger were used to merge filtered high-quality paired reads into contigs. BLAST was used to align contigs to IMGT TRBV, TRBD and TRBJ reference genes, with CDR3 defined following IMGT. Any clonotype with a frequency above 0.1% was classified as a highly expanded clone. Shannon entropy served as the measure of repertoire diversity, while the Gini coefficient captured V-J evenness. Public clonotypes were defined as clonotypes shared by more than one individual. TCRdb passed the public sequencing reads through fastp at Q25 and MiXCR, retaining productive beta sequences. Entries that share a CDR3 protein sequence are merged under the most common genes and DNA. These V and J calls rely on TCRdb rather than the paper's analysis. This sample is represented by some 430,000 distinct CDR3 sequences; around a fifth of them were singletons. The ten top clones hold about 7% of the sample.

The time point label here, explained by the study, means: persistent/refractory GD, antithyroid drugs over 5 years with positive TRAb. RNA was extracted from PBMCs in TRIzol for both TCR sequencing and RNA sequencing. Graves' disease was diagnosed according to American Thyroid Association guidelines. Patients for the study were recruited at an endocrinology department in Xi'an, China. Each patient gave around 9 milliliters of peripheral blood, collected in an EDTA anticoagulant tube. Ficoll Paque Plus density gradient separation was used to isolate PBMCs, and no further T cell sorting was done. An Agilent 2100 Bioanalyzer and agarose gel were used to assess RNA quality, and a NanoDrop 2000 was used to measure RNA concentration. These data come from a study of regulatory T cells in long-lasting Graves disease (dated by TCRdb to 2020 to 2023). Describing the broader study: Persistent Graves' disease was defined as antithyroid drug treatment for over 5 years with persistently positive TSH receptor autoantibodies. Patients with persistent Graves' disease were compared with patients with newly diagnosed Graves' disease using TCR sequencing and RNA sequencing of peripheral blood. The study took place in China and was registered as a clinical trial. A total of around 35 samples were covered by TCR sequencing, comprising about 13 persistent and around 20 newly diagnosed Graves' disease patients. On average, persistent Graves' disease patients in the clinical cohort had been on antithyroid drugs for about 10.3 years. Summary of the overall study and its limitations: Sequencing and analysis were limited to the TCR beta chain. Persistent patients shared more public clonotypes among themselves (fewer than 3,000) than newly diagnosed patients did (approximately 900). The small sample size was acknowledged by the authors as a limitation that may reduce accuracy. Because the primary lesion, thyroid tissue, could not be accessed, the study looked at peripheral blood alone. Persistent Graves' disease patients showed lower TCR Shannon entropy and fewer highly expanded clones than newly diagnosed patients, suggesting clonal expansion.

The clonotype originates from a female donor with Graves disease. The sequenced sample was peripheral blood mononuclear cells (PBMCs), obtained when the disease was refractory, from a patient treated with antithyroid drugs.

CDR3 region: CASTQGRWYGYTF. The DNA sequence follows: TGTGCCAGCACCCAGGGGCGCTGGTATGGCTACACCTTC. Recombination joined TRBV28 with TRBJ1-2; TRBD1 is perhaps the D gene, given 6 matching bases. The junction shows trimming of 7 bases on V and 5 bases on J, plus 14 bases between the germline ends. The CDR3 runs 13 amino acids, cysteine and phenylalanine included. Only CDR3 DNA remains: 39 bases, in frame from the first base. Based on the germline V gene, the CDR1 and CDR2 sequences are MDHEN and SYDVKM.